A single sample is the source of the 32 T cell receptor beta chains below, sequenced in a study of vaccination and CD4 T cells after COVID-19. No antigens are known for them. This sample's treatment: approximately nine-day PBMC culture with coronavirus spike peptide pools or control peptides (ViraFEST assay). Cultured CD4+ T-cell DNA underwent Oncomine TCR Beta short-read sequencing. TCRdb analysed the PCR reads with MiXCR anew, one entry per CDR3 protein. The sample carries more than 9,000 distinct CDR3 sequences, about 65% recorded once. The sample was CD4+ T cells from blood, cultured in vitro. These receptors were obtained from a human donor who had recovered from COVID-19.

The chain employs TRBV11-3 and TRBJ2-2; TRBD1 matches 7 bases. This CDR3 has 16 residues. Trimming at V came to 5 bases and at J to 3 bases, leaving 9 bases not matched to a gene. The germline gives CDR1 SGHNT, CDR2 YENEEA. CDR3 DNA: TGTGCCAGCAGCCCACTCCGGGACAGCCACACCGGGGAGCTGTTTTTT. Protein product: CASSPLRDSHTGELFF.

This chain uses TRBV2 with TRBJ1-5; no clear D. The CDR3 runs to 14 residues. The V and J ends lost 1 base and 0 bases respectively, with 4 bases between them. Germline-derived CDR1 and CDR2 are SNHLY and FYNNEI. CDR3 region: CASSEGASNQPQHF. DNA of the CDR3: TGTGCCAGCAGTGAAGGGGCTAGCAATCAGCCCCAGCATTTT. The full variable domain, rest sourced from reference TRBV2 and TRBJ1-5, is EPEVTQTPSHQVTQMGQEVILRCVPISNHLYFYWYRQILGQKVEFLVSFYNNEISEKSEIFDDQFSVERPDGSNFTLKIRSTKLEDSAMYFCASSEGASNQPQHFGDGTRLSIL.

V usage is TRBV9 and J usage is TRBJ1-5; tentative D call: TRBD1 (6 bases). V was pared by 0 bases and J by 6 bases, with 13 bases between. The CDR3 is 15 amino acids. Germline assignment: CDR1 SGDLS and CDR2 YYNGEE. The CDR3 loop is CASSVGSGDGQPQHF. The CDR3 DNA sequence: TGTGCCAGCAGCGTAGGGTCAGGGGACGGTCAGCCCCAGCATTTT. The full variable domain, rest sourced from reference TRBV9 and TRBJ1-5, is DSGVTQTPKHLITATGQRVTLRCSPRSGDLSVYWYQQSLDQGLQFLIQYYNGEERAKGNILERFSAQQFPDLHSELNLSSLELGDSALYFCASSVGSGDGQPQHFGDGTRLSIL.

The rearrangement links TRBV12-3 or TRBV12-4 to TRBJ1-1; the D is unclear. Between the trimmed V and J ends, which lost 5 bases and 1 base, there was a span of 14 bases. This CDR3 has 15 amino acids. The CDR3 region is CASSRRQGANTEAFF. CDR3 coding DNA: TGTGCCAGCAGTCGCCGACAAGGAGCGAACACTGAAGCTTTCTTT.

In its sample, this clonotype was seen a few times. The chain carries TRBV6-2 or TRBV6-3 and TRBJ1-5; the D gene is possibly TRBD1 (5 bases). Germline loops: CDR1 MNHEY, CDR2 SVGEGT. Trimming took off 4 bases at V and 6 bases at J, with 16 bases between the two ends. The CDR3 consists of 15 residues. The CDR3 loop is CASSLGGGSAQPQHF. CDR3 in DNA: TGTGCCAGCAGTTTAGGTGGGGGATCGGCTCAGCCCCAGCATTTT.

This chain joins TRBV5-1 and TRBJ1-1; D gene ambiguous. V was clipped by 3 bases and J by 1 base, with 7 bases between them. Per germline, CDR1 SGHRS and CDR2 YFSETQ. The CDR3 has 13 residues. The CDR3 is CASSSVTNTEAFF. The CDR3 DNA is TGCGCCAGCAGCTCGGTCACGAACACTGAAGCTTTCTTT.

Only a few counts were recorded for this clonotype. The V gene is TRBV11-3, the J gene TRBJ2-2; a possible D gene is TRBD2 (5 bases). The CDR3 has 15 residues. V lost 4 bases to trimming and J lost 4 bases, with 13 bases between them. Germline V gene data show CDR1 as SGHNT and CDR2 as YENEEA. CDR3 coding DNA: TGTGCCAGCAGCTATCTAGGAGGAGGCACCGGGGAGCTGTTTTTT. Amino acids: CASSYLGGGTGELFF. The full variable domain, in which reference TRBV11-3 and TRBJ2-2 provide the parts outside the CDR3, is EAGVVQSPRYKIIEKKQPVAFWCNPISGHNTLYWYLQNLGQGPELLIRYENEEAVDDSQLPKDRFSAERLKGVDSTLKIQPAELGDSAVYLCASSYLGGGTGELFFGEGSRLTVL.

This clonotype has only one observation. The chain links TRBV7-2 to TRBJ1-2; 10 bases are shared with TRBD1. The CDR3 runs 15 residues. Germline trimming cut 2 bases from V and 7 bases from J; bases unmatched to any gene: 7. Germline V gene data show CDR1 as SGHTA and CDR2 as FQGNSA. CDR3 in amino acids: CASSLPDRGQSGYTF. As DNA, the CDR3 is TGTGCCAGCAGCTTACCCGACAGGGGGCAGAGTGGCTACACCTTC. Together with reference TRBV7-2 and TRBJ1-2, the CDR3 gives the full variable domain: GAGVSQSPSNKVTEKGKDVELRCDPISGHTALYWYRQSLGQGLEFLIYFQGNSAPDKSGLPSDRFSAERTGGSVSTLTIQRTQQEDSAVYLCASSLPDRGQSGYTFGSGTRLTVV.

The chain uses TRBV6-1 and TRBJ2-2; 10 nucleotides agree with TRBD2. This CDR3 spans 15 amino acids. Trimming removed 11 bases from V and 0 bases from J; junction bases left unmatched: 6. Germline CDR1 and CDR2: MNHNS and SASEGT. Here the CDR3 DNA reads TGTGCCCACTGGACTAGCGGTTCGAACACCGGGGAGCTGTTTTTT. This encodes CAHWTSGSNTGELFF.

This CDR3 reads CASRGQGAYNSPLHF. The CDR3 nucleotides read TGTGCCAGCAGGGGGCAGGGGGCCTATAATTCACCCCTCCACTTT. The J gene is TRBJ1-6, the V gene TRBV2, with 7 bases fitting TRBD1. This CDR3 has 15 amino acids. Germline assignment: CDR1 SNHLY and CDR2 FYNNEI. V shed 6 bases, J shed 2 bases, and the junction held 4 bases outside the gene matches.

The chain combines TRBV7-6 with TRBJ1-2; D gene ambiguous. The CDR3 runs 18 residues. Germline V gene data show CDR1 as SGHVS and CDR2 as FNYEAQ. V lost 4 bases and J 3 bases, leaving 24 bases between the germline ends. The CDR3 protein is CASSSLRKAEVLDYGYTF. CDR3 DNA sequence: TGTGCCAGCAGCTCTCTTAGGAAGGCGGAGGTGCTTGACTATGGCTACACCTTC.

This clonotype was picked up a small number of times. The chain links TRBV20-1 to TRBJ1-2; D uncertain. The CDR3 runs to 14 residues. Germline CDR1 reads DFQATT; CDR2 reads SNEGSKA (reference sequence). V lost 4 bases to trimming and J lost 3 bases, with 15 bases between them. The CDR3 DNA reads as TGCAGTGCTATCCCCCGGTACAGAGACTATGGCTACACCTTC. Residues: CSAIPRYRDYGYTF.

This chain joins TRBV27 and TRBJ1-5, with D uncertain. Looked up from germline, CDR1 is MNHEY and CDR2 is SMNVEV (reference sequence). V was pared by 4 bases and J by 1 base, with 8 bases between. The CDR3 consists of 14 residues. The CDR3 spells CASSSPGSNQPQHF. CDR3 DNA sequence: TGTGCCAGCAGTTCTCCTGGCAGCAATCAGCCCCAGCATTTT.

This clonotype was seen just once. This chain connects TRBV6-4 to TRBJ2-7; 9 bases are shared with TRBD1. V was clipped by 6 bases and J by 5 bases; unmatched bases: 8. The CDR3 runs 14 residues. Germline V gives CDR1 MRHNA, CDR2 SNTAGT. The DNA for the CDR3 is TGTGCCAGCAGAACCGGGACAGGGAGGAACGAGCAGTACTTC. The encoded protein is CASRTGTGRNEQYF.

The V and J genes are TRBV19 and TRBJ1-4, with no clear D. The CDR3 has 13 residues. Germline CDR1 is LNHDA and CDR2 is SQIVND (reference sequence). V gave up 2 bases and J gave up 8 bases, with 9 bases separating them. The CDR3 sequence: CASSIPQEEKLFF. CDR3 DNA: TGTGCCAGTAGTATACCCCAGGAGGAAAAACTGTTTTTT.

V usage is TRBV9 and J usage is TRBJ2-5; D gene ambiguous. CDR3 length: 17 residues. Germline V CDR1 and CDR2: SGDLS, YYNGEE. Trimming took 0 bases from V and 1 from J, leaving 16 bases between them. In nucleotides, the CDR3 is TGTGCCAGCAGCGTAGGTCCCAGAGTAAGAGGCCAAGAGACCCAGTACTTC. Protein: CASSVGPRVRGQETQYF. Drawing the rest from reference TRBV9 and TRBJ2-5, the complete variable domain is DSGVTQTPKHLITATGQRVTLRCSPRSGDLSVYWYQQSLDQGLQFLIQYYNGEERAKGNILERFSAQQFPDLHSELNLSSLELGDSALYFCASSVGPRVRGQETQYFGPGTRLLVL.

There are a few counts of this clonotype. V gene TRBV20-1 combines with J gene TRBJ1-5; D is unresolved. The V end was cut by 0 bases, the J end by 3 bases, with 6 bases between. CDR1 is DFQATT and CDR2 is SNEGSKA in the germline V gene (reference sequence). The CDR3 extends over 13 amino acids. CDR3 in amino acids: CSARDGLNQPQHF. In nucleotides, the CDR3 is TGCAGTGCTAGAGATGGCCTCAATCAGCCCCAGCATTTT.

This clonotype was detected only a few times. This sequence joins TRBV7-9 and TRBJ2-1; tentatively, D is TRBD1 (6 bases). CDR1 SEHNR and CDR2 FQNEAQ come from the germline V gene (reference sequence). The CDR3 is 20 amino acids. The V and J ends lost 6 bases and 4 bases respectively, with 31 bases between them. The chain's CDR3 is CASRMGLPGETKGNYNEQFF. CDR3 sequence (DNA): TGTGCCAGCAGGATGGGTCTGCCAGGGGAAACAAAGGGGAATTACAATGAGCAGTTCTTC.

This sequence joins TRBV15 and TRBJ2-2; D remains ambiguous. The germline V gene has CDR1 LNHNV and CDR2 YYDKDF (reference sequence). This CDR3 spans 15 amino acids. V shed 0 bases and J shed 1 base, with 6 bases lying between them. The CDR3 DNA is TGTGCCACCAGCAGAGATCCAGGGAACACCGGGGAGCTGTTTTTT. Translation gives CATSRDPGNTGELFF.

This clonotype was counted between two and nine times. The chain is built from TRBV7-2 and TRBJ2-5, with D maybe TRBD1 (5 bases). Germline values: CDR1 SGHTA, CDR2 FQGNSA. The CDR3 is made up of 17 amino acids. Trimming took off 5 bases at V and 1 base at J, with 20 bases between the two ends. As DNA, the CDR3 is TGTGCCAGCAGCCTCCAGGGCCCTGTGGGCCTCCAAGAGACCCAGTACTTC. Translating gives CASSLQGPVGLQETQYF.

The chain has TRBV7-2 and TRBJ2-2; D ambiguous. Germline CDR1 is SGHTA and CDR2 is FQGNSA. Trimming cost V 3 bases and J 3 bases, with 2 bases left between them. This CDR3 region has 12 residues. The CDR3 sequence: CASSFYTGELFF. The CDR3 nucleotides are TGTGCCAGCAGCTTTTACACCGGGGAGCTGTTTTTT.

The genes are TRBV2 and TRBJ2-7; TRBD1 might be the D (7 bases). The CDR3 is 14 residues long. V shed 9 bases and J shed 0 bases, with 15 bases lying between them. Germline lookup yields CDR1 SNHLY and CDR2 FYNNEI. The chain's CDR3 is CASRAGQSSYEQYF. CDR3 DNA: TGTGCCAGTAGGGCGGGACAGAGCTCCTACGAGCAGTACTTC.

The chain recombines TRBV9 with TRBJ1-5, with D unclear. The V and J ends lost 6 bases and 3 bases respectively, with 7 bases between them. CDR3 length: 12 amino acids. The germline V gene encodes CDR1 SGDLS and CDR2 YYNGEE. CDR3 DNA sequence: TGTGCCAGCACCGGGGTCAATCAGCCCCAGCATTTT. Encoded protein: CASTGVNQPQHF.

The chain is built from TRBV19 and TRBJ2-1; D could derive from TRBD1 or TRBD2 (5 bases each). The length of the CDR3 is 14 residues. Trimming took off 3 bases at V and 5 bases at J, with 11 bases between the two ends. CDR1 is LNHDA and CDR2 is SQIVND in the germline V gene (reference sequence). The CDR3 region is CASSIRDGNNEQFF. The DNA of the CDR3 is TGTGCCAGTAGTATTAGGGACGGAAACAATGAGCAGTTCTTC.

Concerning this clonotype itself: One end of the junction does not line up with germline, which may come from a read error. This chain links TRBV7-2 with TRBJ2-7; 9 positions match TRBD1. The germline V gene has CDR1 SGHTA and CDR2 FQGNSA. The CDR3 runs to 17 residues. The DNA of the CDR3 is TGTGCCAGCAGCACGTTTGGGGGACAGGGTAGGTCCTACGGGCAGTACTTC. Translating it yields CASSTFGGQGRSYGQYF. The complete variable domain, with remaining parts taken from reference TRBV7-2 and TRBJ2-7, reads GAGVSQSPSNKVTEKGKDVELRCDPISGHTALYWYRQSLGQGLEFLIYFQGNSAPDKSGLPSDRFSAERTGGSVSTLTIQRTQQEDSAVYLCASSTFGGQGRSYGQYFGPGTRLTVT.

This clonotype showed up just once. The rearrangement joins TRBV30 to TRBJ2-5, with D possibly TRBD1 on 5 matching bases. The CDR3 has 12 amino acids. The V end lost 3 bases, the J end lost 2 bases, and 7 bases lay between the germline ends. The germline gives CDR1 GTSNPN, CDR2 SVGIG (reference sequence). Here the CDR3 reads CAWRRTQETQYF. The CDR3 nucleotides are TGTGCCTGGAGACGGACACAAGAGACCCAGTACTTC.

This clonotype was counted only a few times. V gene TRBV27 combines with J gene TRBJ2-1; 8 positions agree with TRBD2. CDR3 size: 14 residues. J lost 8 bases, V lost 5 bases, and 8 bases had no gene match. Germline CDR1 reads MNHEY; CDR2 reads SMNVEV (reference sequence). The CDR3 here is CASSPRRGGDEQFF. DNA for the CDR3: TGTGCCAGCAGTCCCCGCCGGGGGGGAGATGAGCAGTTCTTC.

DNA of the CDR3: TGTGCCAGCTCACCCGGATCGGGGGCAACTAATTCACCCCTCCACTTT. Protein sequence: CASSPGSGATNSPLHF. J is TRBJ1-6 and V is TRBV18; perhaps TRBD1 as D (6 bases). This CDR3 contains 16 residues. Germline lookup yields CDR1 KGHSH and CDR2 LQKENI. Trimming left V 3 bases short and J 6 bases short, with 15 bases between.

This clonotype came up a few times. This chain uses TRBV11-3 with TRBJ1-1, with D uncertain. The V end was cut by 2 bases, the J end by 3 bases, with 10 bases between. CDR3 size: 14 residues. The V gene's germline CDR1 is SGHNT and CDR2 YENEEA. The CDR3, as DNA: TGTGCCAGCAGCTTAAGGTTTCTTGACACTGAAGCTTTCTTT. Translating it yields CASSLRFLDTEAFF.

In this sample, this clonotype turned up a few times. This rearrangement joins TRBV7-2 to TRBJ2-3; 7 bases map to TRBD2. V shed 2 bases, J shed 2 bases, and the junction held 4 bases outside the gene matches. CDR1 SGHTA and CDR2 FQGNSA come from the germline V gene. The CDR3 length is 15 residues. The CDR3 coding sequence is TGTGCCAGCAGCTTAATGGGGGACTACACAGATACGCAGTATTTT. The encoded protein is CASSLMGDYTDTQYF.

The rearrangement uses TRBV21-1 and TRBJ1-1; the tabulated D call, TRBD1, remains unverified against the DNA. TRBV21-1 has pseudogene status. The CDR3 runs to 17 residues. The CDR3 region is CASSKAGVPGGNAEAFF. The CDR3 coding sequence is TGTGCCAGCAGCAAAGCGGGGGTTCCAGGGGGCAACGCTGAAGCTTTCTTT.

This clonotype was picked up a small number of times. The chain uses TRBV12-3 or TRBV12-4 and TRBJ1-1, with 7 bases aligning to TRBD1. V lost 4 bases to trimming and J lost 9 bases; unmatched junction nucleotides: 2. CDR3 length: 11 residues. The CDR3 DNA reads TGTGCCAGCAGTTGGGACAGCCAAGCTTTCTTT. Amino acid sequence: CASSWDSQAFF.